The 22 T cell receptor beta chains reported below all come from one sample, sequenced in a study of regulatory T cells in long-lasting Graves disease (dated by TCRdb to the early 2020s). The sample's time point label is to be understood as: newly diagnosed GD, antithyroid drugs for less than 3 months. RNA was extracted from PBMCs in TRIzol for both TCR sequencing and RNA sequencing. Library construction relied on multiplex PCR. The instrument was an Illumina HiSeq 4000. TCR beta libraries were built with iRepertoire HTBI primers and Arm-PCR amplification of CDR3 regions. Using fastp trimming at Q25 and MiXCR clonotype assembly, TCRdb reanalyzed the public sequencing data and kept in-frame beta chains. Rows with a matching CDR3 protein are joined into one entry that keeps the most common DNA and genes. The sample yields over 500,000 distinct CDR3 sequences; 15% to 20% were counted once. The top ten clonotypes cover around a sixth of the sample.

This same sample was also taken into another study, of T cells in Graves' hyperthyroidism and ophthalmopathy.

This sample comprised peripheral blood mononuclear cells (PBMCs), obtained at new diagnosis, from a patient treated with antithyroid drugs. Every receptor here comes from a woman aged 25 to 39 with Graves disease. Donor details come from another sample of the same person, matched by shared clones.

This clonotype was seen at least ten times. The chain links TRBV7-2 to TRBJ2-5; 11 nucleotides align to TRBD2. The trim removed 4 bases at V and 5 bases at J, leaving 6 bases unmatched. This CDR3 contains 15 residues. Germline V CDR1 and CDR2: SGHTA, FQGNSA. Written as DNA, the CDR3 is TGTGCCAGCAGCTCCTCTAGCGGGAGGCAGGAGACCCAGTACTTC. Translated, it gives CASSSSSGRQETQYF.

This clonotype was recorded many times. The rearrangement joins TRBV7-8 to TRBJ2-5, with D possibly matching TRBD2 (5 bases). Trimming cost V 6 bases and J 0 bases, with 14 bases left between them. This CDR3 is built from 15 residues. CDR1 and CDR2 from the germline V gene are SGHVS and FQNEAQ. The CDR3 nucleotides read TGTGCCAGCAGTCAAGGGCCGGGGTACCAAGAGACCCAGTACTTC. This encodes CASSQGPGYQETQYF.

The gene calls are TRBV29-1 and TRBJ2-1; D is possibly TRBD1 (5 bases). The V end lost 4 bases, the J end lost 0 bases, and 19 bases lay between the germline ends. Germline V gene sequence: CDR1 SQVTM, CDR2 ANQGSEA. The CDR3 is made up of 17 amino acids. CDR3 nucleotide sequence: TGCAGCGTTGGGGGCCGGCCGGCGACCCCCTCCTACAATGAGCAGTTCTTC. This sequence encodes CSVGGRPATPSYNEQFF.

Only a few counts were recorded for this clonotype. V gene TRBV19 combines with J gene TRBJ2-1; D may be TRBD2 (5 bases). Germline values: CDR1 LNHDA, CDR2 SQIVND (reference sequence). This CDR3 contains 15 residues. The V gene lost 3 bases and the J gene lost 2 bases, with 11 bases spanning the gap. CDR3 amino acids: CASSMEDGAYNEQFF. The CDR3 DNA sequence: TGTGCCAGTAGTATGGAGGACGGAGCCTACAATGAGCAGTTCTTC.

This clonotype was picked up a small number of times. The gene calls are TRBV30 and TRBJ2-5; D is ambiguous. The CDR3 is 13 residues long. Looked up from germline, CDR1 is GTSNPN and CDR2 is SVGIG (reference sequence). Trimming removed 2 bases from V and 0 bases from J, with 7 bases in between. The CDR3 region is CAWSFGHQETQYF. DNA for the CDR3: TGTGCCTGGAGTTTTGGGCACCAAGAGACCCAGTACTTC.

The chain links TRBV7-2 to TRBJ2-2, with D tentatively TRBD2 (6 bases). This CDR3 has 23 amino acids. Germline V gene lookup returns CDR1 SGHTA and CDR2 FQGNSA. The germline V and J ends were trimmed by 3 bases and 0 bases, with 32 bases remaining between them. CDR3 region: CASSFNPLRGAYAFSTNTGELFF. CDR3 sequence (DNA): TGTGCCAGCAGCTTTAACCCCTTACGCGGGGCTTACGCGTTTTCCACGAACACCGGGGAGCTGTTTTTT. The full variable domain, in which reference TRBV7-2 and TRBJ2-2 provide the parts outside the CDR3, is GAGVSQSPSNKVTEKGKDVELRCDPISGHTALYWYRQSLGQGLEFLIYFQGNSAPDKSGLPSDRFSAERTGGSVSTLTIQRTQQEDSAVYLCASSFNPLRGAYAFSTNTGELFFGEGSRLTVL.

To note about this clonotype: A read error is possible here, since a much larger clone lies one base away. The chain links TRBV6-2 or TRBV6-3 to TRBJ1-2; no reliable D call. From germline, CDR1 is MNHEY and CDR2 SVGEGT. Deletions cut 5 bases from V and 4 bases from J, with 8 bases between. The CDR3 length is 12 residues. The CDR3 loop is CASSEQPYGYTF. The DNA of the CDR3 is TGTGCCAGCAGTGAACAGCCCTATGGCTACACCTTC.

This clonotype was seen many times. The chain uses TRBV6-1 and TRBJ1-1, with D perhaps matching TRBD1 (6 bases). Germline assignment: CDR1 MNHNS and CDR2 SASEGT. This CDR3 is built from 14 residues. V was cut by 7 bases and J by 0 bases, with 12 bases left in between. Written as DNA, the CDR3 is TGTGCCAGCAAACAGGGATACATGAACACTGAAGCTTTCTTT. Translation gives CASKQGYMNTEAFF.

There are many counts of this clonotype. V usage is TRBV27 and J usage is TRBJ2-1; the D gene is possibly TRBD2 (6 bases). The ends were cut back, 5 bases at V and 13 bases at J, with 18 bases in the middle. Germline V gene lookup returns CDR1 MNHEY and CDR2 SMNVEV (reference sequence). The CDR3 extends over 13 amino acids. The CDR3 DNA reads TGTGCCAGCAGTGCGGGTGGGGGGAGTGTACAGTTCTTC. Its translation is CASSAGGGSVQFF.

This clonotype has a count of ten or more. DNA for the CDR3: TGTGCCAGCAGCCTTAGCGGGAGAGGGCAGTTCTTC. Translation gives CASSLSGRGQFF. The rearrangement links TRBV11-2 to TRBJ2-1; 9 positions agree with TRBD2. The J segment lost 12 bases and the V segment lost 5 bases, leaving 5 bases of the junction unmatched. The CDR3 sequence is 12 residues long. Germline V lookup: CDR1 SGHAT, CDR2 FQNNGV.

This clonotype has just a few counts. The chain joins TRBV7-9 to TRBJ2-7, with 10 bases matching TRBD1. After removal of 6 bases from V and 3 bases from J, the junction contained 8 bases not matched to a gene. The CDR3 is 15 amino acids. Per germline, CDR1 SEHNR and CDR2 FQNEAQ (reference sequence). CDR3 DNA: TGTGCCAGCAGGCGCGGGACAGGGGTCGACTACGAGCAGTACTTC. Protein product: CASRRGTGVDYEQYF.

This clonotype was found many times. V is TRBV7-3 and J is TRBJ2-2, with unresolved D. This CDR3 spans 13 amino acids. V dropped 6 bases and J dropped 5 bases, with 10 bases sitting between them. Germline loops: CDR1 SGHTA, CDR2 FQGTGA. The CDR3 loop is CASSSRVTGELFF. The CDR3 region has the DNA TGTGCCAGCAGTTCTCGCGTTACCGGGGAGCTGTTTTTT.

This clonotype was seen at least ten times. The chain couples TRBV19 to TRBJ2-1, with D maybe TRBD2 (5 bases). Between the trimmed V and J ends, which lost 2 bases and 2 bases, there was a span of 10 bases. CDR1 is LNHDA, CDR2 SQIVND, per germline (reference sequence). The CDR3 is 15 amino acids. CDR3 sequence reads: CASSITERTYNEQFF. In DNA, the CDR3 is TGTGCCAGTAGTATAACGGAGCGGACCTACAATGAGCAGTTCTTC.

This clonotype has ten or more counts. The chain combines TRBV5-5 with TRBJ2-1; D is possibly TRBD2 (6 bases). Between the trimmed V and J ends, which lost 3 bases and 7 bases, there was a span of 14 bases. The germline V gene encodes CDR1 SGHKS and CDR2 YYEKEE (reference sequence). The CDR3 is 14 residues long. As DNA, the CDR3 is TGTGCCAGCAGCTCTGCCGGGGGAAGGAATGAGCAGTTCTTC. This sequence encodes CASSSAGGRNEQFF. Full variable domain (remainder filled in from reference TRBV5-5 and TRBJ2-1): DAGVTQSPTHLIKTRGQQVTLRCSPISGHKSVSWYQQVLGQGPQFIFQYYEKEERGRGNFPDRFSARQFPNYSSELNVNALLLGDSALYLCASSSAGGRNEQFFGPGTRLTVL.

This clonotype appeared many times. The rearrangement uses TRBV6-1 and TRBJ1-1, with a possible D match to TRBD1 (5 bases). Trimming removed 4 bases at V and 0 bases at J, with 12 bases between. Germline CDR1 reads MNHNS; CDR2 reads SASEGT. CDR3 size: 15 residues. DNA of the CDR3: TGTGCCAGCAGTGCCGGGACTACGATGAACACTGAAGCTTTCTTT. Translating gives CASSAGTTMNTEAFF.

This clonotype has a count of ten or more. This chain connects TRBV10-3 to TRBJ1-1; tentatively, D is TRBD1 (5 bases). V was shortened by 4 bases and J by 4 bases, with 19 bases between the two germline ends. Germline CDR1 and CDR2: ENHRY and SYGVKD. CDR3 length equals 16 residues. In DNA, the CDR3 is TGTGCCATCAGTGTGTCAGGGACCCCATTGGTCACTGAAGCTTTCTTT. Amino acid sequence: CAISVSGTPLVTEAFF.

In its sample, this clonotype was seen many times. The gene calls are TRBV20-1 and TRBJ1-2; maybe TRBD1 (6 bases). With 0 bases removed from V and 3 bases from J, the gap between germline ends came to 11 bases. This CDR3 has 14 residues. Germline assignment: CDR1 DFQATT and CDR2 SNEGSKA (reference sequence). Here the CDR3 DNA reads TGCAGTGCTAGAGATGAAGGGGGTGACTATGGCTACACCTTC. Residues: CSARDEGGDYGYTF.

This clonotype was counted many times. The chain has TRBV2 and TRBJ2-1; 9 bases line up with TRBD1. Germline CDR1 is SNHLY and CDR2 is FYNNEI. V trimming: 5 bases; J trimming: 6 bases; junction bases outside the gene matches: 8. The CDR3 spans 15 residues. The DNA of the CDR3 is TGTGCCAGCAGTAAAGAGGGGACAGGGATCAATGAGCAGTTCTTC. It yields the protein CASSKEGTGINEQFF.

This clonotype has only a few counts. This chain links TRBV7-9 with TRBJ2-5; D remains unclear. Trimming removed 1 base from V and 5 bases from J, with 14 bases in between. Germline CDR1 is SEHNR and CDR2 is FQNEAQ (reference sequence). The CDR3 totals 15 residues. The CDR3 loop is CASSLGSVIGETQYF. CDR3 bases: TGTGCCAGCAGCTTAGGGTCCGTAATAGGTGAGACCCAGTACTTC. Drawing the rest from reference TRBV7-9 and TRBJ2-5, the complete variable domain is DTGVSQNPRHKITKRGQNVTFRCDPISEHNRLYWYRQTLGQGPEFLTYFQNEAQLEKSRLLSDRFSAERPKGSFSTLEIQRTEQGDSAMYLCASSLGSVIGETQYFGPGTRLLVL.

This clonotype was picked up many times. V gene TRBV28 combines with J gene TRBJ1-3; possibly TRBD1 for D (5 bases). V was pared by 6 bases and J by 8 bases, with 20 bases between. This CDR3 is built from 15 residues. Germline assignment: CDR1 MDHEN and CDR2 SYDVKM. The CDR3 region has the DNA TGTGCCAGCAGGTCCCGGGGCCGAAGTCCGGACACCATATATTTT. Its translation: CASRSRGRSPDTIYF.

This clonotype was seen only a few times. This rearrangement joins TRBV6-1 to TRBJ2-3, with D uncertain. The CDR3 spans 12 residues. Germline V gives CDR1 MNHNS, CDR2 SASEGT. With 6 bases removed from V and 8 bases from J, the gap between germline ends came to 12 bases. As DNA, the CDR3 is TGTGCCAGCAGCAATAGCATTAGTACGCAGTATTTT. Translation: CASSNSISTQYF.

This clonotype was observed many times. The genes are TRBV12-3 or TRBV12-4 and TRBJ2-1; possibly TRBD1 for D (5 bases). The CDR3 contains 17 residues. V was clipped by 5 bases and J by 5 bases, with 22 bases between them. The CDR3 DNA sequence: TGTGCCAGCAGTCCCCTCCCGCGACTCAAAGGGGACAATGAGCAGTTCTTC. Residues: CASSPLPRLKGDNEQFF.